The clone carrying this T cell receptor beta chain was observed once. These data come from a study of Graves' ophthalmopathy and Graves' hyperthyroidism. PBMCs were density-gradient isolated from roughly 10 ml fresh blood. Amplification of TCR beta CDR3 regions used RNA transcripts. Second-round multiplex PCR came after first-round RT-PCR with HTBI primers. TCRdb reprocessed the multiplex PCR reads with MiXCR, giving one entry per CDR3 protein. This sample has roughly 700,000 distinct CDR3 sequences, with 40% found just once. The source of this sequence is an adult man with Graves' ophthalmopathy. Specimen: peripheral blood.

In DNA form, the CDR3 reads TGCAGTGAAGACGGCCACGGGGGCAATCAGCCCCAGCATTTT. Translating it yields CSEDGHGGNQPQHF. The rearrangement joins TRBV29-1 to TRBJ1-5; D gene uncertain. The CDR3 length is 14 residues. Germline lookup yields CDR1 SQVTM and CDR2 ANQGSEA. Full variable domain (missing parts from reference TRBV29-1 and TRBJ1-5): SAVISQKPSRDICQRGTSLTIQCQVDSQVTMMFWYRQQPGQSLTLIATANQGSEATYESGFVIDKFPISRPNLTFSTLTVSNMSPEDSSIYLCSEDGHGGNQPQHFGDGTRLSIL.